A selection of T cell receptor beta chains follows, all from one sample in a study of T cells in tuberculosis. Repertoires were generated with immunoSEQ multiplex PCR, while TCRdb's copy carries only in-frame clones and drops some. The repertoire holds 60,000 or so clones, with approximately 80% as singletons. Sequencing was carried out using CD1b-GMM tetramer-negative cells sorted from PBMCs. These receptors came from an adult woman with latent tuberculosis. CDR3s include the opening cysteine and the closing phenylalanine or tryptophan. Fields, in order: D gene, clone size, J gene, V gene, CDR3 protein, CDR3 DNA. D genes are given only for firm matches. Some rows mark clone size as missing; the rest say once, few, many or name a class of expanded clone.

>TRBD1|once|TRBJ2-1|TRBV5-4
CASSRQGYNEQFF
TGTGCCAGCAGCCGACAGGGCTACAATGAGCAGTTCTTC
>TRBD1|once|TRBJ1-1|TRBV5-6
CASSLGGWDTEAFF
TGTGCCAGCAGCCTAGGGGGCTGGGACACTGAAGCTTTCTTT
>TRBD1|few|TRBJ1-2|TRBV19
CASRGPRTGMAGYTF
TGTGCCAGTAGGGGCCCCCGGACAGGGATGGCTGGCTACACCTTC
>NA|NA|TRBJ2-5|TRBV2
CASLQGDRGLETQYF
TGTGCCAGTCTGCAGGGTGACCGAGGCCTAGAGACCCAGTACTTC
>TRBD2|NA|TRBJ2-1|TRBV14
CASSRPGLAGRYNEQFF
TGTGCCAGCAGCCGCCCGGGACTAGCGGGGAGGTACAATGAGCAGTTCTTC
>NA|NA|TRBJ2-2|TRBV7-3
CASSSNPTGNTGELFF
TGTGCCAGCAGCTCCAACCCGACAGGGAACACCGGGGAGCTGTTTTTT
>TRBD2|NA|TRBJ2-2|TRBV5-6
CASSSGGGGRNTGELFF
TGTGCCAGCAGCTCTGGCGGGGGGGGTCGGAACACCGGGGAGCTGTTTTTT
>TRBD1|NA|TRBJ1-1|TRBV6-4
CASRASGTATEAFF
TGTGCCAGCAGGGCCTCAGGGACAGCCACTGAAGCTTTCTTT
>NA|NA|TRBJ1-4|TRBV2
CASSESGDPNEKLFF
TGTGCCAGCAGTGAGTCGGGGGACCCTAATGAAAAACTGTTTTTT
>TRBD1|NA|TRBJ1-2|TRBV19
CASSMGTAVDYTF
TGTGCCAGTAGTATGGGGACAGCTGTTGACTACACCTTC
>NA|NA|TRBJ2-7|TRBV6-1
CASSWTVTYEQYF
TGTGCCAGCAGTTGGACAGTTACCTACGAGCAGTACTTC
>TRBD2|few|TRBJ2-1|TRBV2
CASSGFIAGGRKFF
TGTGCCAGCAGTGGATTTATAGCGGGAGGTCGGAAGTTCTTC
>NA|NA|TRBJ2-6|TRBV4-1
CASSQPSLVLSGANVLTF
TGCGCCAGCAGCCAACCTTCTTTGGTACTCTCTGGGGCCAACGTCCTGACTTTC
>NA|NA|TRBJ2-5|TRBV4-2
CASSQDLARGARPETQYF
TGTGCCAGCAGCCAAGATCTCGCACGGGGGGCCCGACCAGAGACCCAGTACTTC
>NA|NA|TRBJ2-1|TRBV5-6
CASSLTGNEQFF
TGTGCCAGCAGCCTCACAGGGAATGAGCAGTTCTTC
>NA|NA|TRBJ1-6|TRBV30
CAWSFPGPSYSYNSPLHF
TGTGCCTGGAGCTTCCCGGGTCCTTCTTACTCCTATAATTCCCCCCTCCACTTT
>TRBD2|NA|TRBJ2-3|TRBV14
CASSQNSGRSTDTQYF
TGTGCCAGCAGCCAAAATAGCGGGAGGAGCACAGATACGCAGTATTTT
>NA|NA|TRBJ1-1|TRBV28
CASSRQGVAEAFF
TGTGCCAGTTCCAGGCAGGGTGTAGCTGAAGCTTTCTTT
>NA|NA|TRBJ2-2|TRBV11-2
CASSPLSSGVNTGELFF
TGTGCCAGCAGCCCCCTCAGTTCGGGAGTAAACACCGGGGAGCTGTTTTTT
>TRBD1|few|TRBJ2-2|TRBV5-5
CASSKGQMAGELFF
TGTGCCAGCAGCAAGGGACAGATGGCCGGGGAGCTGTTTTTT
>NA|NA|TRBJ1-2|TRBV5-1
CASSLEGATGYTF
TGCGCCAGCAGCTTGGAAGGGGCCACTGGCTACACCTTC
>NA|NA|TRBJ2-7|TRBV5-1
CASSFGSSYEQYF
TGCGCCAGCAGCTTTGGCAGCTCCTACGAGCAGTACTTC
>NA|once|TRBJ2-2|TRBV18
CASSPTLNTGELFF
TGTGCCAGCTCTCCTACTTTGAACACCGGGGAGCTGTTTTTT
>TRBD2|once|TRBJ2-7|TRBV10-3
CAISSGGADYEQYF
TGTGCCATCAGTAGCGGGGGGGCCGACTACGAGCAGTACTTC
>NA|NA|TRBJ1-4|TRBV28
CASRGGEKLFF
TGTGCCAGCAGGGGGGGAGAAAAACTGTTTTTT
>TRBD1|NA|TRBJ1-2|TRBV30
CAWGNDRAYGYTF
TGTGCCTGGGGAAATGACAGGGCGTATGGCTACACCTTC
>TRBD1|once|TRBJ2-7|TRBV28
CASSPWGQSSYEQYF
TGTGCCAGCAGTCCTTGGGGACAGTCTTCCTACGAGCAGTACTTC